The sequence of this T cell receptor beta chain was determined in a study of T cell responses to AZD1222 COVID-19 vaccine. The CDR3 sequence is 12 residues long. Looked up from germline, CDR1 is SGHKS and CDR2 is YYEKEE (reference sequence). The V end lost 3 bases, the J end lost 0 bases, and 4 bases lay between the germline ends. About this clone itself: Its antigen remains unidentified.

Notes on the study in general: It was only six AZD1222 recipients who were seropositive at baseline.

Data came from immunoSEQ multiplex PCR; TCRdb stores just in-frame clones and leaves some out. This sample has roughly 90,000 clones; over 75% occur once, and the top ten carry more than 2%. This rearrangement joins TRBV5-5 to TRBJ2-7; D is ambiguous. The TCR sequence derives from an adult who received the AZD1222 COVID-19 vaccine. Sequences were derived from peripheral blood, sampled 28 days after the second AZD1222 dose. The chain's CDR3 is CASSSSSYEQYF. CDR3 in DNA: TGTGCCAGCAGCTCAAGCTCCTACGAGCAGTACTTC.